This TCR beta chain was sequenced during a study of cytomegalovirus exposure and HLA in healthy donors. Findings and limits, study-wide: A few chains linked to CMV were shown in vitro to be specific for CMV antigens. As immune exposure information, only CMV serostatus was available. Later analysis identified several of the most significant clusters that appeared linked to common viral pathogens. Analysis performed later found 16,951 TCR beta sequences associated with HLA alleles at 0.05 false discovery rate.

To note about this clone: The antigen remains undetermined.

The PCR employed 60 Vbeta primers together with 13 Jbeta primers. TCRdb's table, derived via immunoSEQ multiplex PCR, lists solely in-frame clones and lacks some. The sample includes 200,000 or so clones, 65% to 85% of them seen just once. Germline V gene data show CDR1 as MGHRA and CDR2 as YSYEKL. CDR3 length equals 17 residues. The V segment lost 3 bases and the J segment 2 bases; nucleotides outside the gene matches: 6. The V call is TRBV4-1, the J call TRBJ2-3, with 12 bases matching TRBD2. The receptor was isolated from a man aged 50 to 59 in good health and CMV-seronegative. The sample was PBMCs. CDR3 loop: CASSQTGTSGYTDTQYF. DNA of the CDR3: TGCGCCAGCAGCCAGACCGGGACTAGCGGGTACACAGATACGCAGTATTTT.